These 16 T cell receptor beta chains were all obtained from the same sample, sequenced in a study of blood T cell repertoires in COVID-19. Profiled with immunoSEQ multiplex PCR; TCRdb holds only in-frame clones, not every one. The sample consists of 250,000 to 300,000 clones, roughly nine tenths of them appearing once. Sequencing used PBMCs or T cells enriched from blood (not recorded which). These receptors all come from a woman aged 40 to 50 who had recovered from COVID-19.

The chain couples TRBV24-1 to TRBJ2-4; weak D call: TRBD2 (6 bases). V was clipped by 8 bases and J by 6 bases, with 16 bases between them. This CDR3 has 14 amino acids. CDR1 and CDR2 from the germline V gene are KGHDR and SFDVKD. The CDR3 DNA is TGTGCCACCATCCCGAGGCGGGGACGAAACATTCAGTACTTC. As protein: CATIPRRGRNIQYF.

V is TRBV3-1 (or the pseudogene TRBV3-2) and J is TRBJ1-2; 7 positions match TRBD1. The J segment lost 0 bases and the V segment lost 3 bases, leaving 7 bases of the junction unmatched. This CDR3 is 16 amino acids long. Germline assignment: CDR1 LGHDT and CDR2 YNNKEL (reference sequence). In DNA, the CDR3 is TGTGCCAGCAGCCATGGGGACAGACTCTCTAACTATGGCTACACCTTC. This codes for CASSHGDRLSNYGYTF.

This chain connects TRBV19 to TRBJ1-1; D is undetermined. From germline, CDR1 is LNHDA and CDR2 SQIVND (reference sequence). The CDR3 has 14 amino acids. The V end was cut by 3 bases, the J end by 0 bases, with 8 bases between. CDR3 sequence reads: CASSIPPLNTEAFF. CDR3 in DNA: TGTGCCAGTAGTATCCCCCCTTTGAACACTGAAGCTTTCTTT.

This chain links TRBV9 with TRBJ1-6, with D perhaps matching TRBD1 (5 bases). CDR1 is SGDLS, CDR2 YYNGEE, per germline. The CDR3 runs 15 residues. V shed 4 bases and J shed 8 bases, with 16 bases lying between them. CDR3 in amino acids: CASSPGHPPDSPLHF. As DNA, the CDR3 is TGTGCCAGCAGCCCAGGACATCCGCCGGATTCACCCCTCCACTTT.

The V and J genes are TRBV7-6 and TRBJ1-5, with no clear D. Trimming shortened V by 5 bases and J by 6 bases, and 8 bases separated the two germline ends. The CDR3 runs 12 residues. Germline values: CDR1 SGHVS, CDR2 FNYEAQ. CDR3 loop: CASSLRGQPQHF. CDR3 coding DNA: TGTGCCAGCAGCCTTCGCGGTCAGCCCCAGCATTTT.

A few counts support this clone. The genes are TRBV5-1 and TRBJ2-5; D is undetermined. Germline-derived CDR1 and CDR2 are SGHRS and YFSETQ. The CDR3 covers 12 residues. Trimming shortened V by 4 bases and J by 3 bases, and 7 bases separated the two germline ends. The CDR3 nucleotides are TGCGCCAGCAGCGAACTAAAAGAGACCCAGTACTTC. It codes for CASSELKETQYF.

This sequence joins TRBV2 and TRBJ2-2; D is perhaps TRBD1 (5 bases). The CDR3 is 14 residues long. Germline V gene lookup returns CDR1 SNHLY and CDR2 FYNNEI. With 2 bases removed from V and 6 bases from J, the gap between germline ends came to 10 bases. The CDR3 loop reads CASSEQGFAGELFF. The CDR3 nucleotides are TGTGCCAGCAGTGAACAGGGTTTCGCCGGGGAGCTGTTTTTT.

This chain uses TRBV12-3 or TRBV12-4 with TRBJ2-7, with TRBD2 as a possible D gene (5 bases). Trimming shortened V by 8 bases and J by 3 bases, and 14 bases separated the two germline ends. The CDR3 loop spans 13 amino acids. The CDR3 reads CASASEADYEQYF. CDR3 DNA: TGTGCCAGCGCGTCGGAGGCCGACTACGAGCAGTACTTC.

V gene TRBV6-1 combines with J gene TRBJ1-2, with D uncertain. The germline CDR1 and CDR2 sequences are MNHNS and SASEGT. This CDR3 comprises 15 residues. Trimming took 2 bases from V and 1 from J, leaving 11 bases between them. The CDR3 protein is CASSEWFGVNYGYTF. The DNA of the CDR3 is TGTGCCAGCAGTGAATGGTTCGGAGTTAACTATGGCTACACCTTC.

This rearrangement joins TRBV9 to TRBJ1-2; TRBD1 matches at 10 bases. The germline gives CDR1 SGDLS, CDR2 YYNGEE. The CDR3 covers 16 residues. With 4 bases clipped from V and 2 bases from J, the junction kept 8 bases outside the gene matches. CDR3 sequence: CASSKRTGGVNYGYTF. The CDR3 DNA reads as TGTGCCAGCAGCAAACGGACAGGGGGTGTAAACTATGGCTACACCTTC.

The chain recombines TRBV4-1 with TRBJ1-2; D is unclear. The V gene's germline CDR1 is MGHRA and CDR2 YSYEKL. The ends were cut back, 4 bases at V and 4 bases at J, with 16 bases in the middle. This CDR3 comprises 15 residues. The CDR3 coding sequence is TGCGCCAGCAGCCTAGAGCCCAGGATCCGCTATGGCTACACCTTC. This gives the protein CASSLEPRIRYGYTF.

This chain joins TRBV11-3 and TRBJ2-3; 14 nucleotides line up with TRBD2. Germline lookup yields CDR1 SGHNT and CDR2 YENEEA. V lost 5 bases and J lost 4; bases outside the gene matches: 5. The CDR3 covers 16 residues. The chain's CDR3 is CASSEGLAGAPDTQYF. CDR3 sequence (DNA): TGTGCCAGCAGCGAGGGACTAGCGGGAGCCCCAGATACGCAGTATTTT.

As concerns this clone: Other DNA variants within this sample encode the same CDR3. The chain combines TRBV5-1 with TRBJ2-7, with D tentatively TRBD1 (6 bases). The CDR3 is 14 residues long. Germline assignment: CDR1 SGHRS and CDR2 YFSETQ. V shed 0 bases and J shed 2 bases, with 9 bases lying between them. This CDR3 is CASSLVAGAYEQYF. The CDR3 bases are TGCGCCAGCAGCTTGGTGGCAGGGGCCTACGAGCAGTACTTC.

The rearrangement links TRBV6-4 to TRBJ2-7; 9 nucleotides agree with TRBD2. The CDR3 covers 15 residues. The junction had 9 bases not matched to a gene; V was cut back by 6 bases and J by 3 bases. CDR1 and CDR2 (germline): MRHNA, SNTAGT. The CDR3 protein is CASSRRLAENYEQYF. DNA of the CDR3: TGTGCCAGCAGCCGGAGACTAGCGGAGAACTACGAGCAGTACTTC.

The rearrangement joins TRBV5-4 to TRBJ2-1; 8 nucleotides match TRBD2. V lost 5 bases, J lost 8 bases, and 12 bases stayed unmatched. Germline V gives CDR1 SGHNT, CDR2 YYREEE (reference sequence). The CDR3 contains 15 residues. The CDR3 DNA follows: TGTGCCAGCAGTTCCCCCCGGCGGGAGGCACATGAGCAGTTCTTC. This translates into CASSSPRREAHEQFF.

The chain employs TRBV5-1 and TRBJ1-1; TRBD1 matches 11 bases. Trimming took 4 bases from V and 6 from J; bases not matched to a gene: 11. Germline V gives CDR1 SGHRS, CDR2 YFSETQ. The CDR3 extends over 16 amino acids. CDR3: CASSPIEDRGLAEAFF. CDR3 nucleotides: TGCGCCAGCAGCCCTATCGAGGACAGGGGGCTGGCTGAAGCTTTCTTT.